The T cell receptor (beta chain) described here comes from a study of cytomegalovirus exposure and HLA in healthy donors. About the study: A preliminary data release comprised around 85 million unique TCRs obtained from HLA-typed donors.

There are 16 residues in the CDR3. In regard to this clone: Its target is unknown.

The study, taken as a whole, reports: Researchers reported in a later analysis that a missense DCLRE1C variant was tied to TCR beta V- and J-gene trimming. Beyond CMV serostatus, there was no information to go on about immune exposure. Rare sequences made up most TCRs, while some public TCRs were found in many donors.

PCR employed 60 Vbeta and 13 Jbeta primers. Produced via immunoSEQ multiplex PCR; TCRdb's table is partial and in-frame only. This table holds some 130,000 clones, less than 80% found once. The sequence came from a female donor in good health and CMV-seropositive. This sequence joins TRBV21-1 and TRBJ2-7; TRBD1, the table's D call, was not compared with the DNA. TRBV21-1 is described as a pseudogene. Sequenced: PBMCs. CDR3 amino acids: CASSKGDKGNAYEQYF. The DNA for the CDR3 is TGTGCCAGCAGCAAAGGGGACAAAGGAAATGCCTACGAGCAGTACTTC.